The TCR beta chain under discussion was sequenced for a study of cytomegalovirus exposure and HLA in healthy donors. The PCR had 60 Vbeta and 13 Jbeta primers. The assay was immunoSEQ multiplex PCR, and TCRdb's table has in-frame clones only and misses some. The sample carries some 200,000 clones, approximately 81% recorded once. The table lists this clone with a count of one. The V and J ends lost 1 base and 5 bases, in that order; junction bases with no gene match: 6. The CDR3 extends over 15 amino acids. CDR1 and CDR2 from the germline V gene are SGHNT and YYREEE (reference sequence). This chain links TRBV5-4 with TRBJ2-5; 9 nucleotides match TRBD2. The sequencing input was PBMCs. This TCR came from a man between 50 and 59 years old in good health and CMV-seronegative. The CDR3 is CASSLPSGVGETQYF. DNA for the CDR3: TGTGCCAGCAGCTTGCCTAGCGGGGTAGGGGAGACCCAGTACTTC. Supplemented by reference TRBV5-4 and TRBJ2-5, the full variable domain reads ETGVTQSPTHLIKTRGQQVTLRCSSQSGHNTVSWYQQALGQGPQFIFQYYREEENGRGNFPPRFSGLQFPNYSSELNVNALELDDSALYLCASSLPSGVGETQYFGPGTRLLVL.